This T cell receptor (beta chain) appears in the sequencing data of a study of tumor-infiltrating lymphocytes in primary liver carcinoma. From around 18-30 mg of unsorted bulk tissue, DNA and RNA were co-extracted together. This clonotype appeared a single time. The authors made TCR beta cDNA from roughly 480 ng total RNA with a constant-region primer. TCR beta libraries came from three nested multiplex PCR rounds using slightly modified ARM-PCR. TRBV1-TRBV30 forward primers paired with a C-beta reverse primer drove the first two PCR rounds, around 10 cycles each. TCRdb passed the multiplex PCR reads through MiXCR, listing each CDR3 protein once. The table records around 100,000 distinct CDR3 sequences, over 55% of them present only once. Germline CDR1 reads MDHEN; CDR2 reads SYDVKM. This CDR3 is 15 amino acids long. V shed 7 bases, J shed 7 bases, and the junction held 11 bases outside the gene matches.

Sequencing was done on a sample of liver tumor tissue from sampling region 5. The subset was: tumor region T5, tumor centre. The clonotype was recovered from a woman aged 55-70 years with primary liver carcinoma and hepatitis B virus infection. The rearrangement uses TRBV28 and TRBJ2-1; 9 bases are shared with TRBD2. CDR3 loop: CASKPGGRVPNEQFF. The CDR3 nucleotides read TGTGCCAGCAAACCCGGCGGGAGGGTCCCTAATGAGCAGTTCTTC.